Listed here are 11 T cell receptor beta chains from one sample, sequenced in a study of response to subunit inactivated influenza vaccine. One entry per CDR3 protein, called by TCRdb with MiXCR from the RT-PCR reads. The repertoire has 400,000 to 550,000 distinct CDR3 sequences, about 25% of them found once; the top ten carry 1.5% to 2%. This specimen was CD4+ T cells sorted from PBMCs, taken around 5 days after vaccination. The source of these receptors is a man aged 50-59 years who received an inactivated influenza vaccine.

This chain uses TRBV29-1 with TRBJ2-7; 8 bases are a match to TRBD1. Unmatched junction bases numbered 8, after V lost 5 bases and J lost 2 bases. CDR3 length: 14 amino acids. The germline V gene encodes CDR1 SQVTM and CDR2 ANQGSEA. The CDR3 sequence is CSVYTQGVTYEQYF. The CDR3 DNA reads TGCAGCGTTTATACACAGGGGGTGACCTACGAGCAGTACTTC.

This clonotype was found a few times. The chain combines TRBV5-1 with TRBJ2-7; 7 bases match TRBD1. This CDR3 comprises 16 residues. Germline CDR1 and CDR2: SGHRS and YFSETQ. Losses at the gene ends were 2 bases for V and 4 bases for J; bases not matched to a gene: 12. The CDR3 spells CASSLLTGERRYEQYF. The CDR3 region has the DNA TGCGCCAGCAGCTTACTAACAGGGGAAAGGAGGTACGAGCAGTACTTC.

The chain carries TRBV10-3 and TRBJ2-1; no firm D call. Between the trimmed V and J ends, which lost 5 bases and 4 bases, there was a span of 9 bases. Germline CDR1 is ENHRY and CDR2 is SYGVKD. The CDR3 has 13 amino acids. The CDR3 is CAISNDGYNEQFF. DNA for the CDR3: TGTGCCATCAGTAACGACGGTTACAATGAGCAGTTCTTC.

The chain links TRBV6-2 or TRBV6-3 to TRBJ2-7; D is possibly TRBD1 or TRBD2 (5 bases each). V gave up 8 bases and J gave up 4 bases, with 15 bases separating them. This CDR3 has 13 amino acids. The germline V gene has CDR1 MNHEY and CDR2 SVGEGT. The CDR3 reads CASSREFVYEQYF. The CDR3 DNA sequence: TGTGCCAGCTCCAGGGAGTTTGTATACGAGCAGTACTTC.

This clonotype was recorded a few times. V is TRBV5-1 and J is TRBJ2-3; TRBD1 matches at 8 bases. CDR1 and CDR2 from the germline V gene are SGHRS and YFSETQ. J lost 2 bases, V lost 0 bases, and 17 bases had no gene match. The CDR3 loop spans 20 amino acids. CDR3 residues: CASSLAQGARSIVYTDTQYF. CDR3 nucleotide sequence: TGCGCCAGCAGCTTGGCCCAGGGGGCGCGATCAATAGTGTACACAGATACGCAGTATTTT.

A few counts support this clonotype. The chain's CDR3 is CASSLTGNLVTGELFF. DNA of the CDR3: TGTGCCAGCAGCTTAACTGGTAATTTGGTCACCGGGGAGCTGTTTTTT. The chain couples TRBV11-1 to TRBJ2-2; D remains unclear. This CDR3 contains 16 residues. Germline CDR1 is SGHAT and CDR2 is FQDESV (reference sequence). Trimming removed 2 bases at V and 4 bases at J, with 14 bases between.

The chain is built from TRBV6-5 and TRBJ1-2; no clear D gene. The CDR3 loop spans 11 amino acids. The V gene lost 5 bases and the J gene lost 9 bases, with 10 bases spanning the gap. Germline CDR1 and CDR2: MNHEY and SVGAGI. CDR3: CASSTLGSYTF. The CDR3, as DNA: TGTGCCAGCAGTACCCTTGGCAGCTACACCTTC.

This clonotype was counted a few times. The J gene is TRBJ2-5, the V gene TRBV5-1; D unresolved. The CDR3 has 13 residues. Trimming pared 5 bases from V and 5 bases from J, leaving 13 bases between. In germline, CDR1 is SGHRS, CDR2 YFSETQ. CDR3 residues: CASSRSRAETQYF. CDR3 in DNA: TGCGCCAGCAGTCGTAGTCGGGCGGAGACCCAGTACTTC. The variable domain in full, completed from reference TRBV5-1 and TRBJ2-5, reads KAGVTQTPRYLIKTRGQQVTLSCSPISGHRSVSWYQQTPGQGLQFLFEYFSETQRNKGNFPGRFSGRQFSNSRSEMNVSTLELGDSALYLCASSRSRAETQYFGPGTRLLVL.

This clonotype was recorded at least ten times. This chain connects TRBV28 to TRBJ1-1; 9 nucleotides match TRBD1. The germline CDR1 and CDR2 sequences are MDHEN and SYDVKM. The ends lost 5 bases at V and 3 bases at J; junction bases unmatched: 7. The CDR3 runs to 15 residues. The CDR3 region is CASSAWGQGHTEAFF. CDR3 coding DNA: TGTGCCAGCAGTGCCTGGGGACAGGGACACACTGAAGCTTTCTTT.

The J gene is TRBJ2-7, the V gene TRBV15; D is possibly TRBD1 (6 bases). CDR1 is LNHNV and CDR2 is YYDKDF in the germline V gene (reference sequence). V lost 0 bases, J lost 3 bases, and 12 bases lay in between. The CDR3 is made up of 15 amino acids. CDR3 nucleotide sequence: TGTGCCACCAGCAGAGATCCAGGGGTGGGCTACGAGCAGTACTTC. Protein product: CATSRDPGVGYEQYF.

The chain is built from TRBV29-1 and TRBJ2-7; D ambiguous. V was trimmed by 1 base and J by 7 bases, leaving 17 bases between them. The CDR3 is 14 residues long. Per the germline V gene, CDR1 is SQVTM and CDR2 is ANQGSEA. CDR3 sequence reads: CSVEVPGSSREQYF. The CDR3, as DNA: TGCAGCGTTGAAGTTCCCGGGTCTTCTCGGGAGCAGTACTTC.